These 15 T cell receptor beta chains were sequenced from one sample in a study of blood T cell repertoires in COVID-19. Assay used: immunoSEQ multiplex PCR; TCRdb lists only in-frame clones, some missing. In the table there are around 45,000 clones, over 70% of which are singletons. Sequencing was carried out using peripheral blood. These receptors were collected from an older woman with acute or convalescent COVID-19.

The V gene is TRBV30, the J gene TRBJ2-3, with 7 bases identical to TRBD2. CDR3 length equals 13 residues. Germline CDR1 is GTSNPN and CDR2 is SVGIG (reference sequence). J gave up 0 bases and V 8 bases, and 5 bases lay outside the gene matches. The CDR3 region has the DNA TGTGCCGGGGAGGGGTCTAGCACAGATACGCAGTATTTT. Translation gives CAGEGSSTDTQYF.

This clone was seen only a few times. This rearrangement joins TRBV7-8 to TRBJ2-6, with 9 bases matching TRBD1. Trimming removed 5 bases from V and 0 bases from J; junction bases left unmatched: 8. Per germline, CDR1 SGHVS and CDR2 FQNEAQ. CDR3 length: 18 amino acids. CDR3 DNA sequence: TGTGCCAGCAGCCCGAACAACAGGGGGCTCTCTGGGGCCAACGTCCTGACTTTC. Translating it yields CASSPNNRGLSGANVLTF.

The chain couples TRBV5-1 to TRBJ1-1, with a weak D call TRBD1 (6 bases). Germline lookup yields CDR1 SGHRS and CDR2 YFSETQ. This CDR3 region has 14 residues. Trimming cost V 0 bases and J 1 base, with 7 bases left between them. DNA of the CDR3: TGCGCCAGCAGCTTGGACAGGGCGAACACTGAAGCTTTCTTT. The encoded protein is CASSLDRANTEAFF.

There are a few counts of this clone. This chain links TRBV19 with TRBJ2-7; tentatively, D is TRBD1 (6 bases). With 3 bases removed from V and 3 bases from J, the gap between germline ends came to 6 bases. Germline CDR1 and CDR2: LNHDA and SQIVND (reference sequence). This CDR3 spans 12 amino acids. The CDR3 loop is CASSMGHYEQYF. CDR3 nucleotide sequence: TGTGCCAGTAGTATGGGACACTACGAGCAGTACTTC.

J is TRBJ2-2 and V is TRBV2; a possible D gene is TRBD2 (7 bases). In germline, CDR1 is SNHLY, CDR2 FYNNEI. This CDR3 has 14 amino acids. V lost 3 bases and J lost 5, with 10 bases in between. CDR3 sequence: CASSEGGRTGELFF. In DNA form, the CDR3 reads TGTGCCAGCAGTGAGGGGGGGCGGACCGGGGAGCTGTTTTTT.

The chain employs TRBV7-9 and TRBJ2-7; D not resolved. The CDR3 loop spans 14 amino acids. Trimming left V 1 base short and J 0 bases short, with 7 bases between. Germline V lookup: CDR1 SEHNR, CDR2 FQNEAQ (reference sequence). CDR3 sequence: CASSLGAGSYEQYF. The CDR3 DNA is TGTGCCAGCAGCTTAGGGGCAGGCTCCTACGAGCAGTACTTC.

V is TRBV5-1 and J is TRBJ2-2, with TRBD2 matching 8 bases. Germline values: CDR1 SGHRS, CDR2 YFSETQ. The trim removed 0 bases at V and 7 bases at J, leaving 5 bases unmatched. The CDR3 totals 15 residues. For the CDR3, the DNA is TGCGCCAGCAGCTTGGCCGGACTAGCCGGCGGGGAGCTGTTTTTT. This gives the protein CASSLAGLAGGELFF.

V is TRBV14 and J is TRBJ1-2; D not certain. The CDR3 has 12 amino acids. Germline CDR1 is SGHDN and CDR2 is FVKESK. Trimming removed 3 bases from V and 8 bases from J, with 10 bases in between. CDR3 nucleotide sequence: TGTGCCAGCAGCCAGGGCGGAGGCGGCTACACCTTC. This codes for CASSQGGGGYTF. Variable domain in full (rest from reference TRBV14 and TRBJ1-2): EAGVTQFPSHSVIEKGQTVTLRCDPISGHDNLYWYRRVMGKEIKFLLHFVKESKQDESGMPNNRFLAERTGGTYSTLKVQPAELEDSGVYFCASSQGGGGYTFGSGTRLTVV.

The chain recombines TRBV27 with TRBJ2-7, with D perhaps TRBD1 (5 bases). Germline V gene sequence: CDR1 MNHEY, CDR2 SMNVEV (reference sequence). This CDR3 has 14 residues. V was trimmed by 4 bases and J by 6 bases, leaving 16 bases between them. CDR3 sequence (DNA): TGTGCCAGCAGTTACCAGGGAACGTCCGGCGAGCAGTACTTC. This sequence encodes CASSYQGTSGEQYF.

V and J are TRBV6-5 and TRBJ1-2, with 7 bases that match TRBD1. V shed 5 bases, J shed 5 bases, and the junction held 5 bases outside the gene matches. There are 13 residues in the CDR3. Germline CDR1 is MNHEY and CDR2 is SVGAGI. CDR3 bases: TGTGCCAGCAGTCTTACAGGGGATTATGGCTACACCTTC. Translated, it gives CASSLTGDYGYTF.

This sequence joins TRBV5-1 and TRBJ1-2; D is uncertain. Germline CDR1 SGHRS, CDR2 YFSETQ. This CDR3 comprises 11 residues. V shed 3 bases and J shed 3 bases, with 3 bases lying between them. The CDR3, as DNA: TGCGCCAGCAGCTCGGACTATGGCTACACCTTC. This codes for CASSSDYGYTF.

The chain combines TRBV10-3 with TRBJ2-7; 9 bases match TRBD1. After removal of 6 bases from V and 2 bases from J, the junction contained 2 bases not matched to a gene. Germline values: CDR1 ENHRY, CDR2 SYGVKD. This CDR3 is 13 amino acids long. The CDR3 region has the DNA TGTGCCATCAGCGGACAGGGGCCCTACGAGCAGTACTTC. Encoded protein: CAISGQGPYEQYF.

The chain links TRBV5-4 to TRBJ1-4; the D gene is possibly TRBD1 (6 bases). The germline V gene encodes CDR1 SGHNT and CDR2 YYREEE (reference sequence). V was clipped by 5 bases and J by 2 bases, with 10 bases between them. This CDR3 contains 14 residues. The CDR3 loop reads CASSEGGTNEKLFF. CDR3 in DNA: TGTGCCAGCAGTGAGGGGGGGACTAATGAAAAACTGTTTTTT.

This clone has a handful of counts. The V and J genes are TRBV27 and TRBJ1-6; D perhaps matches TRBD1 (6 bases). The ends were cut back, 4 bases at V and 9 bases at J, with 19 bases in the middle. Germline V gene sequence: CDR1 MNHEY, CDR2 SMNVEV (reference sequence). This CDR3 comprises 16 residues. The CDR3 bases are TGTGCCAGCAGTTCCCACCTACAGGGAGGGGTTTCACCCCTCCACTTT. This gives the protein CASSSHLQGGVSPLHF.

The chain is built from TRBV6-5 and TRBJ2-3; weak D call: TRBD2 (6 bases). The V end lost 2 bases, the J end lost 1 base, and 10 bases lay between the germline ends. CDR1 is MNHEY, CDR2 SVGAGI, per germline. The CDR3 runs 15 residues. CDR3 DNA sequence: TGTGCCAGCAGTTACGGAGGGGCGGGCACAGATACGCAGTATTTT. Its protein is CASSYGGAGTDTQYF.